Below, one T cell receptor beta chain is given with its context. No antigen is known for it. CDR1 is MGHDK, CDR2 SYGVNS, per germline. The V segment lost 7 bases and the J segment 6 bases; nucleotides outside the gene matches: 2. The CDR3 runs 11 residues. This sample was taken from a study of cytomegalovirus exposure and HLA in healthy donors. Study-wide findings and caveats: Reports indicate that TCR beta sequences accurately predicted the HLA-A and HLA-B alleles of most subjects.

The PCR used 60 Vbeta and 13 Jbeta primers. Measured with immunoSEQ multiplex PCR; TCRdb has only the in-frame clones, and not every one. The data contain approximately 210,000 clones, about 89% of them singletons. The sequence was obtained from a man younger than 40 in good health and CMV-seronegative. The rearrangement joins TRBV25-1 to TRBJ2-7; 8 bases line up with TRBD1. Specimen: PBMCs. The CDR3 is CASNTGGEQYF. CDR3 DNA sequence: TGTGCCAGCAACACAGGGGGCGAGCAGTACTTC.